This T cell receptor (beta chain) was retrieved from a study of Ad26.COV2.S vaccination and SARS-CoV-2 variants. Study-level background: Once or twice, 56 days apart, Ad26.COV2.S was delivered intramuscularly.

Treatment indicated: some 20 received Ad26.COV2.S at low or high dose, single or two shots; 5 received placebo; per-sample allocation not given. Samples were taken on day 63 after the first vaccine or placebo injection. Trimming stripped 2 bases from V and 2 bases from J, with 6 bases between. The CDR3 runs 13 residues. Per the germline V gene, CDR1 is KGHSH and CDR2 is LQKENI. TCRdb's copy holds only in-frame clones and misses some; the assay was immunoSEQ multiplex PCR. The sample records about 410,000 clones, roughly nine tenths being singletons. The chain uses TRBV18 and TRBJ2-5; D is ambiguous. Sequenced material: peripheral blood, taken in a trial of Ad26.COV2.S vaccine versus placebo. This TCR was sampled from a person aged 18-65 years who received the Ad26.COV2.S COVID-19 vaccine or a placebo. CDR3 in DNA: TGTGCCAGCTCACCAAATGAGCAAGAGACCCAGTACTTC. Translation gives CASSPNEQETQYF.